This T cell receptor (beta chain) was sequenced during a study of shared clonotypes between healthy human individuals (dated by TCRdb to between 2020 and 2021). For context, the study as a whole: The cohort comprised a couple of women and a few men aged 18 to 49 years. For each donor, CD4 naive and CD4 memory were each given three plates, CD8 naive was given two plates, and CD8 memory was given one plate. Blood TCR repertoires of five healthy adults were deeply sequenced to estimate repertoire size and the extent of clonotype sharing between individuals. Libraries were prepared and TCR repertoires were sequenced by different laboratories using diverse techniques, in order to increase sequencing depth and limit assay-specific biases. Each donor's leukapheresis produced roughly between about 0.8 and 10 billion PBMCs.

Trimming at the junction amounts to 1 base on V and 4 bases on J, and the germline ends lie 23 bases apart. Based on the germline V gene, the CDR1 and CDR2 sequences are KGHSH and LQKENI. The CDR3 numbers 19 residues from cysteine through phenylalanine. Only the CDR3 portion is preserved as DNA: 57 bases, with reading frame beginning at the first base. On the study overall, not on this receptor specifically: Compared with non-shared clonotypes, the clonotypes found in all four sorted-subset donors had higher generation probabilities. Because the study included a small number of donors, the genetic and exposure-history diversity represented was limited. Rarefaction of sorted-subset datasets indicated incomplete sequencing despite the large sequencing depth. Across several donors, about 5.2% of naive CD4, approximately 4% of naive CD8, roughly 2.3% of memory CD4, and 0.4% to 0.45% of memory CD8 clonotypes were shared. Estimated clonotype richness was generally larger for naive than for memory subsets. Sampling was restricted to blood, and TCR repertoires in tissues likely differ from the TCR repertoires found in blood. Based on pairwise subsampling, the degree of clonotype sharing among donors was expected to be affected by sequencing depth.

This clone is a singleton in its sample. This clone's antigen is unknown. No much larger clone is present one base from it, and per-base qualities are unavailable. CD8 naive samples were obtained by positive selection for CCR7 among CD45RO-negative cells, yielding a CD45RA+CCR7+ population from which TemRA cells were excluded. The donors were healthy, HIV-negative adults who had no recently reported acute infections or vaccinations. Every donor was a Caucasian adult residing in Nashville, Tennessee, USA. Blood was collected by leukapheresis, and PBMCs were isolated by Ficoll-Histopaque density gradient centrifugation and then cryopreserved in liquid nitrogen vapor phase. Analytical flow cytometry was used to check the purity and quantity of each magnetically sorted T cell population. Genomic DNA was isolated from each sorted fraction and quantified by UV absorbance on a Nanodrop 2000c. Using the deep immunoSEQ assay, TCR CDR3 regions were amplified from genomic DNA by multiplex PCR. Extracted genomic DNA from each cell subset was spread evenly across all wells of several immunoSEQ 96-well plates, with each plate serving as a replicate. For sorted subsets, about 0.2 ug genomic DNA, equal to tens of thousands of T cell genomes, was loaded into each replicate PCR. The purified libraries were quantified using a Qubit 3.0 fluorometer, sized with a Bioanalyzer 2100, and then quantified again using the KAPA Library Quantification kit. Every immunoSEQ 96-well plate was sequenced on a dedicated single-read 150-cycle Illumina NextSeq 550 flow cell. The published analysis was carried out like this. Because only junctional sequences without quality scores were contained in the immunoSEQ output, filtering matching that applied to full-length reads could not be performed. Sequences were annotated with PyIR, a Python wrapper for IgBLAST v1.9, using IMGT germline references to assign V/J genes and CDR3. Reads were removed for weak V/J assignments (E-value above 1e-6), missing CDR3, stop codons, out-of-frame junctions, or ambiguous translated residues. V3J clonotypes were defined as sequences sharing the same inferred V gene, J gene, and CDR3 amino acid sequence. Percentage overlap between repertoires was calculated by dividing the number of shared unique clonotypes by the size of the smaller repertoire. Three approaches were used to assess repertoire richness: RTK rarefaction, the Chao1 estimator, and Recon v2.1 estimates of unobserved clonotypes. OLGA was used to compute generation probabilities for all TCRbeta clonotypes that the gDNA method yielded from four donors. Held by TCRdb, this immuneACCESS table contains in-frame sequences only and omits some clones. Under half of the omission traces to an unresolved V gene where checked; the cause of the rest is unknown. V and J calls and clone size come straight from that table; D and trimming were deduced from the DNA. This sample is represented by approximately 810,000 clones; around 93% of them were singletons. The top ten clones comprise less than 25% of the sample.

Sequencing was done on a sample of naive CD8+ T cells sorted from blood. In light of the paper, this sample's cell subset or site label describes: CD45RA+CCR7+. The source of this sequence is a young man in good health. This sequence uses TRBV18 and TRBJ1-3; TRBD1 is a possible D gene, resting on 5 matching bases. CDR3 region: CASSPRARSGSWDGNTIYF. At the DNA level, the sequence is TGTGCCAGCTCACCACGAGCTCGTTCGGGCTCTTGGGACGGAAACACCATATATTTT. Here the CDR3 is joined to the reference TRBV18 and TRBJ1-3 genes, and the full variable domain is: NAGVMQNPRHLVRRRGQEARLRCSPMKGHSHVYWYRQLPEEGLKFMVYLQKENIIDESGMPKERFSAEFPKEGPSILRIQQVVRGDSAAYFCASSPRARSGSWDGNTIYFGEGSWLTVV.